This T cell receptor beta chain is from a study of OX40 agonist ivuxolimab in advanced cancers. Profiling relied on immunoSEQ multiplex PCR, and the TCRdb table lists in-frame clones only, not all of them. The sample carries about 98,000 clones, just under 95% recorded once. V gave up 6 bases and J gave up 3 bases, with 11 bases separating them. This CDR3 spans 13 amino acids. Per the germline V gene, CDR1 is MNHEY and CDR2 is SVGAGI. Sequences were derived from CD4+ or CD8+ T cells sorted from blood, sampled in a trial of the OX40 agonist ivuxolimab. This TCR was recovered from an adult with an advanced solid tumor such as melanoma, head and neck, liver or kidney cancer. This chain uses TRBV6-5 with TRBJ2-5; D is possibly TRBD1 or TRBD2 (5 bases each). CDR3 coding DNA: TGTGCCAGCAGGAGGGGTGGGGAAGAGACCCAGTACTTC. Translation gives CASRRGGEETQYF.